The source of this T cell receptor beta chain is a study of blood T cell repertoires in COVID-19. Study details: Specimens from acute and convalescent COVID-19 originated in the United States, Italy and Spain. In each case, the material was cDNA or gDNA derived from T cells, B-cell-depleted T cells, or PBMCs.

Per the original data handling: By means of reference gene primer amplification, nucleated cell counts were estimated. Only in-frame clones appear in the TCRdb table, and some are missing; sequencing was by immunoSEQ multiplex PCR. D and trimming were read from the DNA, whereas the V and J calls and clone size are those reported in that table. This table has some 140,000 clones, around three quarters appearing once. Trimming removed 6 bases at V and 6 bases at J, with 26 bases between. The CDR3 runs 17 residues. Germline loops: CDR1 LNHDA, CDR2 SQIVND (reference sequence). The sequence came from a man older than 75 with acute or convalescent COVID-19. The V call is TRBV19, the J call TRBJ2-5, with TRBD2 as a possible D gene (7 bases). Sample: peripheral blood. The CDR3 sequence is CASSPPPTGGFPKTQYF. The CDR3 DNA follows: TGTGCCAGTAGCCCACCGCCTACGGGGGGCTTTCCGAAGACCCAGTACTTC.